This T cell receptor beta chain originates from a study of CD8 T cells in Susac syndrome. The RNA input was roughly 0.45 to 1 ug, and it was reverse transcribed with random hexamers. Amplification of TCR beta CDR3 across 54 Vbeta and 13 Jbeta was performed with immunoSEQ multiplex PCR. TCRdb called the immunoSEQ multiplex PCR reads again in MiXCR, with one record for every CDR3 protein. The profile shows 90,000 to 150,000 distinct CDR3 sequences, 94% of them singletons. The study sequenced TCR beta in blood CD8+ and CD4+ T cells. Controls were healthy donors (matched for age and sex). This CDR3 region has 15 residues. Losses at the gene ends were 4 bases for V and 5 bases for J; bases not matched to a gene: 9. Per the germline V gene, CDR1 is LGHDT and CDR2 is YNNKEL (reference sequence).

Sequenced: CD4+ T cells from PBMCs. This TCR was recovered from a human donor in good health. The chain recombines TRBV3-1 with TRBJ2-7, with 9 bases aligning to TRBD1. The CDR3 nucleotides read TGTGCCAGCAGCCCCAGCGACAGGGGGACGAACGAGCAGTACTTC. This gives the protein CASSPSDRGTNEQYF.